Listed here is a single TCR beta chain. Its antigen is undetermined. MiXCR, applied by TCRdb to the 5' RACE reads, yields one record per CDR3 protein. The sample holds around 1.7 million distinct CDR3 sequences; around 33% are singletons and the top ten take 0.25% to 0.3%. This specimen comes from a study of identical twins. The study, taken as a whole, reports: High-abundance cord blood beta clonotypes had fewer insertions; memory repertoires showed none. Models underpredicted monozygotic twin sharing of out-of-frame TCR alpha.

The V gene lost 5 bases and the J gene lost 1 base, with 9 bases spanning the gap. The CDR3 is 13 amino acids. Germline V gene sequence: CDR1 SGHTS, CDR2 YDEGEE. The sequence was obtained from a newborn girl in good health. Material: cord blood. V gene TRBV5-8 combines with J gene TRBJ1-2, with D possibly TRBD1 on 6 matching bases. CDR3 protein: CASRGTNNYGYTF. The DNA for the CDR3 is TGTGCCAGCAGGGGGACAAATAACTATGGCTACACCTTC.